This TCR beta chain was sequenced during a study of T cells expressing NK-cell markers. Across the study: Among eight sequenced donors, seven carried HCMV seropositivity while one was seronegative. General study points: Dominant NKG2C+ clonotype frequencies of about 1.0-7.5% of CD8+ T cells were measured in more than five donors.

Template switching by 5'RACE with UMIs generated the TCR beta cDNA. TCRdb reprocessed the 5' RACE reads and reports one entry per CDR3 protein, with no DNA. The listing records around 550,000 distinct CDR3 sequences. CDR1 is SGHRS, CDR2 YFSETQ, per germline. CDR3 size: 15 residues. About this clonotype itself: The antigen remains unidentified.

The chain recombines TRBV5-1 with TRBJ2-1; TCRdb's assignment of TRBD1 cannot be checked, as there is no DNA. The clonotype comes from a man between 18 and 35 years old in good health. The sample comprised blood T cells: a sorted CD56 or NKG2C T cell subset, CD4+ or CD8+ T cells, or bulk PBMC T cells (not recorded which). CDR3 sequence: CASSLPQGAKNEQFF.